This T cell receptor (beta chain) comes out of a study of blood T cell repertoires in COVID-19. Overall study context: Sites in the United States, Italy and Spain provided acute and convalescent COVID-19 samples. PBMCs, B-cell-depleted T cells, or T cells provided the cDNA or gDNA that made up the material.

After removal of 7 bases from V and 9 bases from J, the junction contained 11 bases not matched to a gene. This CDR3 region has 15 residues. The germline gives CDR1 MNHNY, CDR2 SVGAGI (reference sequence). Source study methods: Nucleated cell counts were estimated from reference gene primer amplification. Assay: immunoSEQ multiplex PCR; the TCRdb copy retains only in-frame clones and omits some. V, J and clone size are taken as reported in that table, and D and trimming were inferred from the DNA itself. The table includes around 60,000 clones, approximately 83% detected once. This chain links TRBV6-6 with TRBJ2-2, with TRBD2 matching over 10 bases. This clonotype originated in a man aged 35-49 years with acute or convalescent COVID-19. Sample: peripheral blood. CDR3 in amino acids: CASTGLARNGRELFF. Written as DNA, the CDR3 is TGTGCCAGCACGGGACTAGCGAGAAACGGGAGGGAGCTGTTTTTT.